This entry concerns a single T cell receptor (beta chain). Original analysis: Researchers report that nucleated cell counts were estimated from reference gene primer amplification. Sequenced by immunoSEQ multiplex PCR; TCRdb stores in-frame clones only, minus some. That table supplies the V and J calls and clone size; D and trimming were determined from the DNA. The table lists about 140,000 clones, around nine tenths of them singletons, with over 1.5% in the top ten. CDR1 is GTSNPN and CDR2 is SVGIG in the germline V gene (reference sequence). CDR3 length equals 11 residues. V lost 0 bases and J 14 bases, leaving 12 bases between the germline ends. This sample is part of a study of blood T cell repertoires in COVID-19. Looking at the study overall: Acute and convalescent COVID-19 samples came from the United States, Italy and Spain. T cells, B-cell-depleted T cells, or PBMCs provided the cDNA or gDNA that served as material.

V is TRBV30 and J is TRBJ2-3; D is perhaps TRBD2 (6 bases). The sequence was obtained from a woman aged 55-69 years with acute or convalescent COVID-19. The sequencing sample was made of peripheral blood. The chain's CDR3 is CAWSVGAGGYF. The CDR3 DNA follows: TGTGCCTGGAGTGTAGGAGCCGGGGGGTATTTT.